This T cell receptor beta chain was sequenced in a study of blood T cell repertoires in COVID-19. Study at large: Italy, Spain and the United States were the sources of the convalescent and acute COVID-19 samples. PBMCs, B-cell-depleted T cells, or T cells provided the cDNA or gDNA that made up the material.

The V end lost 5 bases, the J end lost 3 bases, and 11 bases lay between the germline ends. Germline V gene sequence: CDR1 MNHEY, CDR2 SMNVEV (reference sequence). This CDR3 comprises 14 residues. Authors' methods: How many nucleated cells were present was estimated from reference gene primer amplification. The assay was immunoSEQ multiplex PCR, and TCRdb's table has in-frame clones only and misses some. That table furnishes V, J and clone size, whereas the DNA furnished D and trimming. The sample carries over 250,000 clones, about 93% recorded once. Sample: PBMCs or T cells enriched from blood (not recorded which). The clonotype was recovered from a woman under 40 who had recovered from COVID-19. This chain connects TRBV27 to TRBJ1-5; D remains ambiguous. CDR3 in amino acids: CASSGGPDNQPQHF. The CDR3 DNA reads TGTGCCAGCAGTGGAGGCCCAGACAATCAGCCCCAGCATTTT.